Each of the 26 T cell receptor beta chains below was sequenced from the same sample in a study of T cell responses to AZD1222 COVID-19 vaccine. TCRdb keeps only in-frame clones here, not all; method: immunoSEQ multiplex PCR. This sample carries about 96,000 clones, 89% of them seen once, and the ten largest clones take approximately 1.5%. The sample was peripheral blood, taken on day 0 of AZD1222 vaccination. The receptors were gathered from an adult in good health.

Regarding this clone: The sample holds other DNA sequences that translate to the same CDR3. The CDR3 DNA follows: TGTGCCAGCTCACCTCTCCTAGCGGGGGGCCAAGAGACCCAGTACTTC. It translates to CASSPLLAGGQETQYF. The J gene is TRBJ2-5, the V gene TRBV18; TRBD2 matches 11 bases. The CDR3 has 16 residues. The germline V gene has CDR1 KGHSH and CDR2 LQKENI. V was pared by 3 bases and J by 1 base, with 4 bases of the junction left unmatched.

The chain employs TRBV6-5 and TRBJ1-1; D is ambiguous. Germline V gene lookup returns CDR1 MNHEY and CDR2 SVGAGI. This CDR3 is built from 14 residues. Trimming shortened V by 6 bases and J by 8 bases, and 19 bases separated the two germline ends. The CDR3 DNA follows: TGTGCCAGCAGCCGCTTCTTACAAGCCGTAGAAGCTTTCTTT. Protein sequence: CASSRFLQAVEAFF.

The rearrangement uses TRBV19 and TRBJ1-5; D is uncertain. The CDR3 sequence is 15 residues long. V lost 0 bases, J lost 3 bases, and 9 bases lay in between. The germline V gene has CDR1 LNHDA and CDR2 SQIVND (reference sequence). CDR3 region: CASSIEPGFNQPQHF. The CDR3, as DNA: TGTGCCAGTAGTATAGAACCAGGCTTCAATCAGCCCCAGCATTTT.

This chain uses TRBV7-9 with TRBJ1-1, with 9 bases that match TRBD1. The CDR3 covers 17 residues. From germline, CDR1 is SEHNR and CDR2 FQNEAQ (reference sequence). With V trimmed by 5 bases and J by 1 base, 11 bases remained unmatched. The CDR3 sequence is CASSRTGVLPGNTEAFF. The CDR3 DNA is TGTGCCAGCAGCCGGACAGGGGTCCTCCCTGGGAACACTGAAGCTTTCTTT.

This clone was counted a single time. This chain connects TRBV9 to TRBJ2-3, with 10 bases aligning to TRBD2. Per the germline V gene, CDR1 is SGDLS and CDR2 is YYNGEE. J gave up 6 bases and V 0 bases, and 4 bases lay outside the gene matches. This CDR3 has 15 residues. CDR3 bases: TGTGCCAGCAGCGTAGTAGGAGCGGGGGGGGATACGCAGTATTTT. Translating it yields CASSVVGAGGDTQYF.

This CDR3 reads CASSSGRQGWSADTQYF. The CDR3 region has the DNA TGTGCCAGCAGCTCTGGTCGGCAGGGATGGAGCGCAGATACGCAGTATTTT. The chain carries TRBV7-3 and TRBJ2-3, with a tentative D call TRBD1 (5 bases). Germline V gene data show CDR1 as SGHTA and CDR2 as FQGTGA. The CDR3 sequence is 17 residues long. V lost 4 bases to trimming and J lost 4 bases, with 21 bases between them.

The V gene is TRBV27, the J gene TRBJ2-1; D remains ambiguous. V lost 3 bases and J lost 0, with 6 bases in between. The germline V gene has CDR1 MNHEY and CDR2 SMNVEV (reference sequence). The CDR3 runs 14 residues. As DNA, the CDR3 is TGTGCCAGCAGTTTCGCGGCCTCCTACAATGAGCAGTTCTTC. Translation gives CASSFAASYNEQFF.

V is TRBV7-2 and J is TRBJ1-1; D is ambiguous. The CDR3 is 12 residues long. V was trimmed by 5 bases and J by 4 bases, leaving 8 bases between them. The germline V gene has CDR1 SGHTA and CDR2 FQGNSA. The chain's CDR3 is CASSRWSTEAFF. The CDR3 nucleotides read TGTGCCAGCAGCCGGTGGAGCACTGAAGCTTTCTTT. The full variable domain, in which reference TRBV7-2 and TRBJ1-1 provide the parts outside the CDR3, is GAGVSQSPSNKVTEKGKDVELRCDPISGHTALYWYRQSLGQGLEFLIYFQGNSAPDKSGLPSDRFSAERTGGSVSTLTIQRTQQEDSAVYLCASSRWSTEAFFGQGTRLTVV.

This chain uses TRBV5-4 with TRBJ1-2; perhaps TRBD1 as D (5 bases). The CDR3 sequence is 13 residues long. Germline V gives CDR1 SGHNT, CDR2 YYREEE (reference sequence). V lost 4 bases and J 4 bases, leaving 11 bases between the germline ends. As DNA, the CDR3 is TGTGCCAGCAGCCCGGGACTACTCTATGGCTACACCTTC. Protein sequence: CASSPGLLYGYTF.

The genes are TRBV6-1 and TRBJ1-1, with D unresolved. The CDR3 spans 14 residues. With 2 bases removed from V and 0 bases from J, the gap between germline ends came to 7 bases. CDR1 is MNHNS, CDR2 SASEGT, per germline. The CDR3 DNA follows: TGTGCCAGCAGTGAAACATGGCTGAACACTGAAGCTTTCTTT. It encodes CASSETWLNTEAFF.

The gene calls are TRBV19 and TRBJ1-4; 7 nucleotides line up with TRBD1. The ends lost 5 bases at V and 1 base at J; junction bases unmatched: 4. Per germline, CDR1 LNHDA and CDR2 SQIVND (reference sequence). CDR3 length: 15 amino acids. The DNA of the CDR3 is TGTGCCAGTAGTCGATGGACAGGAACTAATGAAAAACTGTTTTTT. Translating it yields CASSRWTGTNEKLFF.

This chain uses TRBV3-1 (or the pseudogene TRBV3-2) with TRBJ1-2; 11 nucleotides agree with TRBD1. Germline assignment: CDR1 LGHDT and CDR2 YNNKEL (reference sequence). The CDR3 loop spans 15 amino acids. Germline trimming cut 1 base from V and 6 bases from J; bases unmatched to any gene: 4. This CDR3 reads CASSQAWTGGHGYTF. For the CDR3, the DNA is TGTGCCAGCAGCCAAGCTTGGACAGGGGGCCATGGCTACACCTTC.

J is TRBJ1-1 and V is TRBV14; 8 bases line up with TRBD1. The CDR3 is 15 residues long. Germline V CDR1 and CDR2: SGHDN, FVKESK. The V segment lost 5 bases and the J segment 6 bases; nucleotides outside the gene matches: 11. In nucleotides, the CDR3 is TGTGCCAGCAGCTCCCAGGGGGCTCCGGGATCTGAAGCTTTCTTT. The encoded protein is CASSSQGAPGSEAFF.

V gene TRBV10-1 combines with J gene TRBJ2-2, with 9 bases that match TRBD2. The CDR3 is made up of 17 amino acids. J lost 4 bases, V lost 2 bases, and 8 bases had no gene match. CDR1 WNHNN and CDR2 SYGVQD come from the germline V gene (reference sequence). This CDR3 reads CASSEKLIAGVTGELFF. The CDR3 DNA reads as TGCGCCAGCAGTGAGAAATTGATAGCGGGGGTCACCGGGGAGCTGTTTTTT.

The V and J genes are TRBV6-5 and TRBJ1-2, with D perhaps TRBD1 (6 bases). Germline-derived CDR1 and CDR2 are MNHEY and SVGAGI. V lost 7 bases, J lost 4 bases, and 16 bases lay in between. There are 14 residues in the CDR3. The CDR3 DNA is TGTGCCAGCAAGCCCCAGGGGCTGGCCTATGGCTACACCTTC. As protein: CASKPQGLAYGYTF.

The chain has TRBV7-6 and TRBJ1-5; D gene ambiguous. V was shortened by 1 base and J by 3 bases, with 10 bases between the two germline ends. The CDR3 is 15 amino acids. The germline V gene has CDR1 SGHVS and CDR2 FNYEAQ. CDR3: CASSLGGPHNQPQHF. In DNA form, the CDR3 reads TGTGCCAGCAGCTTAGGAGGGCCCCACAATCAGCCCCAGCATTTT.

The V call is TRBV7-6, the J call TRBJ2-5, with 11 bases fitting TRBD2. CDR1 and CDR2 (germline): SGHVS, FNYEAQ. The CDR3 has 16 residues. V trimming: 5 bases; J trimming: 6 bases; junction bases outside the gene matches: 11. The CDR3 is CASSLTTASGGQTQYF. CDR3 nucleotides: TGTGCCAGCAGCCTAACGACGGCTAGCGGGGGGCAGACCCAGTACTTC.

The rearrangement links TRBV7-9 to TRBJ2-1, with no clear D. The CDR3 has 15 amino acids. The germline V and J ends were trimmed by 5 bases and 0 bases, with 11 bases remaining between them. The germline V gene has CDR1 SEHNR and CDR2 FQNEAQ (reference sequence). CDR3 residues: CASSNRAGSYNEQFF. CDR3 sequence (DNA): TGTGCCAGCAGCAACCGCGCTGGCTCCTACAATGAGCAGTTCTTC.

V usage is TRBV19 and J usage is TRBJ1-2; TRBD1 matches at 7 bases. The CDR3 length is 14 residues. V shed 7 bases and J 3 bases; nucleotides not matched to a gene: 8. The V gene's germline CDR1 is LNHDA and CDR2 SQIVND (reference sequence). In DNA, the CDR3 is TGTGCCAGTAACCCGACAGGGCCTCACTATGGCTACACCTTC. Its translation: CASNPTGPHYGYTF.

V gene TRBV2 combines with J gene TRBJ1-1; 10 nucleotides agree with TRBD1. CDR3 length equals 18 residues. Germline lookup yields CDR1 SNHLY and CDR2 FYNNEI. V shed 4 bases and J 0 bases; nucleotides not matched to a gene: 11. CDR3 protein: CASSVGQGESELNTEAFF. The CDR3 DNA sequence: TGTGCCAGCAGTGTTGGACAGGGGGAAAGTGAGTTGAACACTGAAGCTTTCTTT.

The V call is TRBV19, the J call TRBJ2-5; 7 nucleotides line up with TRBD1. This CDR3 region has 16 residues. The germline V gene encodes CDR1 LNHDA and CDR2 SQIVND (reference sequence). Germline trimming cut 1 base from V and 4 bases from J; bases unmatched to any gene: 9. The CDR3 bases are TGTGCCAGTAGTATAGCGGGGACAGCCAAGCGAGAGACCCAGTACTTC. Its translation: CASSIAGTAKRETQYF.

The chain carries TRBV28 and TRBJ1-6; D is unclear. The germline V gene encodes CDR1 MDHEN and CDR2 SYDVKM. The length of the CDR3 is 15 residues. Trimming pared 7 bases from V and 6 bases from J, leaving 16 bases between. The CDR3 sequence: CASNGVEAGNSPLHF. CDR3 nucleotide sequence: TGTGCCAGCAATGGGGTGGAAGCAGGTAATTCACCCCTCCACTTT. Using reference TRBV28 and TRBJ1-6 for the parts outside the CDR3, the full variable domain is DVKVTQSSRYLVKRTGEKVFLECVQDMDHENMFWYRQDPGLGLRLIYFSYDVKMKEKGDIPEGYSVSREKKERFSLILESASTNQTSMYLCASNGVEAGNSPLHFGNGTRLTVT.

The J gene is TRBJ1-1, the V gene TRBV5-6, with no clear D. The CDR3 runs to 15 residues. Per germline, CDR1 SGHDT and CDR2 YYEEEE. V gave up 4 bases and J gave up 4 bases, with 17 bases separating them. The CDR3 DNA sequence: TGTGCCAGCAGCATTCGGCCAAGGGATCGCACTGAAGCTTTCTTT. Translated: CASSIRPRDRTEAFF.

The chain carries TRBV27 and TRBJ1-5; D gene uncertain. V lost 8 bases, J lost 3 bases, and 8 bases lay in between. The CDR3 is 12 residues long. The germline V gene encodes CDR1 MNHEY and CDR2 SMNVEV (reference sequence). CDR3 sequence reads: CASGMVNQPQHF. CDR3 bases: TGTGCCAGCGGAATGGTCAATCAGCCCCAGCATTTT.

The rearrangement joins TRBV19 to TRBJ2-1, with D perhaps TRBD2 (6 bases). Trimming cost V 2 bases and J 7 bases, with 9 bases left between them. CDR1 and CDR2 from the germline V gene are LNHDA and SQIVND (reference sequence). The length of the CDR3 is 13 residues. CDR3 DNA sequence: TGTGCCAGTAGTATATTTGGGGGGAATGAGCAGTTCTTC. Amino acid sequence: CASSIFGGNEQFF.

This clone is a singleton in its sample. The chain combines TRBV2 with TRBJ2-7; D remains unclear. V lost 0 bases and J lost 0, with 12 bases in between. Germline lookup yields CDR1 SNHLY and CDR2 FYNNEI. This CDR3 has 16 residues. In DNA, the CDR3 is TGTGCCAGCAGTGAAGCGAACACGATAAGCTCCTACGAGCAGTACTTC. Residues: CASSEANTISSYEQYF. The full variable domain, in which reference TRBV2 and TRBJ2-7 provide the parts outside the CDR3, is EPEVTQTPSHQVTQMGQEVILRCVPISNHLYFYWYRQILGQKVEFLVSFYNNEISEKSEIFDDQFSVERPDGSNFTLKIRSTKLEDSAMYFCASSEANTISSYEQYFGPGTRLTVT.